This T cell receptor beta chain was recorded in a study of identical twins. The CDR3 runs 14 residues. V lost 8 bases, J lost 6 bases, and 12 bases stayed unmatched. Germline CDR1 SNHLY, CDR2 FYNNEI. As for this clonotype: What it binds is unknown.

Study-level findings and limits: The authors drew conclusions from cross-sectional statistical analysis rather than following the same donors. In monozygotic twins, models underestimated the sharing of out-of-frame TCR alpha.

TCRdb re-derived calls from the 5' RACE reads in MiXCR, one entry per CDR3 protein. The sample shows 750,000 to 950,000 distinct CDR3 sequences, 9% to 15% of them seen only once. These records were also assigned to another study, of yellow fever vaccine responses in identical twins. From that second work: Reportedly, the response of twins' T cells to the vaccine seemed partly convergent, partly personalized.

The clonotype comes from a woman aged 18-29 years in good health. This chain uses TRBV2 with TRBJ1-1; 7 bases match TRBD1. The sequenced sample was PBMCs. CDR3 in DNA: TGTGCCAGCGCATCGACAGGGTTGGGTTCTGAAGCTTTCTTT. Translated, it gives CASASTGLGSEAFF.